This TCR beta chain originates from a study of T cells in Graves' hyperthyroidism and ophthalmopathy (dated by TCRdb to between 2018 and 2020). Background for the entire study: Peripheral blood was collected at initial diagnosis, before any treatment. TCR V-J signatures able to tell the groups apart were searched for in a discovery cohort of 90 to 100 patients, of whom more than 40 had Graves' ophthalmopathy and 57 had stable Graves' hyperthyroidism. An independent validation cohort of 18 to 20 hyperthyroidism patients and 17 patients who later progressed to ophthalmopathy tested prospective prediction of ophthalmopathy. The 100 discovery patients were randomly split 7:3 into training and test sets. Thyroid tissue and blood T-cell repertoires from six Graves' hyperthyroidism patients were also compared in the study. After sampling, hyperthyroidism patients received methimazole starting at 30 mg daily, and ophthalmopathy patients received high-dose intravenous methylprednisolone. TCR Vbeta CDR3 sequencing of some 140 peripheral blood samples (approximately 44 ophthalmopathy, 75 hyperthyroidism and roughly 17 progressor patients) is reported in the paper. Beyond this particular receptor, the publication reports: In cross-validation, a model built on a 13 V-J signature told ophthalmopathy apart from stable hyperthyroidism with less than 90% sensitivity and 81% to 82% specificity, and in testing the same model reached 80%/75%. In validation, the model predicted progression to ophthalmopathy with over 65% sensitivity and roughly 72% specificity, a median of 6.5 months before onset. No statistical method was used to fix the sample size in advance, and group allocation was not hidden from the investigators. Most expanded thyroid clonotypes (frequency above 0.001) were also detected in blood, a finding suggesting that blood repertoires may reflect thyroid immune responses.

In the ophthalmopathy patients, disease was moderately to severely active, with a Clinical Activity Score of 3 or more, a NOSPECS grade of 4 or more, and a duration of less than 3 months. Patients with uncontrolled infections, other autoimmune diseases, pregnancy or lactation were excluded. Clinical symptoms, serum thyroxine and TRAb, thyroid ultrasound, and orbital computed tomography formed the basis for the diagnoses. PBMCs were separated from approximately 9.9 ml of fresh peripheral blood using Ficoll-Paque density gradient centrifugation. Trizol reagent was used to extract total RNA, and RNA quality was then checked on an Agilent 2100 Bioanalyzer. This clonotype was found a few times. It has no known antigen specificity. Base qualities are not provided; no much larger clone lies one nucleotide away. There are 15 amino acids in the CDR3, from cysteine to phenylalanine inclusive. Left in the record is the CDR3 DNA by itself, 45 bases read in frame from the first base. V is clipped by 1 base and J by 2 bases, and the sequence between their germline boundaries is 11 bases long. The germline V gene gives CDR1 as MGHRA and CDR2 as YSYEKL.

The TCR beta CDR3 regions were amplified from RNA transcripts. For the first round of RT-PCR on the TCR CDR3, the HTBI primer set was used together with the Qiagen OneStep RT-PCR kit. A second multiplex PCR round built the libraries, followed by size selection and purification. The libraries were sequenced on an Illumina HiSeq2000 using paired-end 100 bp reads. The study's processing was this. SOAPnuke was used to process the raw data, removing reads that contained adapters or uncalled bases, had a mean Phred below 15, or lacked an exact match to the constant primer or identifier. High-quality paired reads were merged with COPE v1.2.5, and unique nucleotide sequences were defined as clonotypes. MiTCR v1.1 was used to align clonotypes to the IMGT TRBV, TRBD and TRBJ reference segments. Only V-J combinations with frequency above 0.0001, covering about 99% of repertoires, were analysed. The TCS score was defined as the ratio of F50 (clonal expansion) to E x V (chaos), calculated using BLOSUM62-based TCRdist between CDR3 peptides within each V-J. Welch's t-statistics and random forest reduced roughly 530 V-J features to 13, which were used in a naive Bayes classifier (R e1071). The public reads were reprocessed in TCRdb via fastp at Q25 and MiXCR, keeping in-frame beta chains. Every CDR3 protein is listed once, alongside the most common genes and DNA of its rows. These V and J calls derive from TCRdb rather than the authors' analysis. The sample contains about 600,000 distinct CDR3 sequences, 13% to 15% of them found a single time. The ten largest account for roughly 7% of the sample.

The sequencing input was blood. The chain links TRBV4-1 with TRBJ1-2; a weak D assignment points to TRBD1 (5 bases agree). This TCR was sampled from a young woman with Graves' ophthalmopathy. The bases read TGCGCCAGCAGCCAAGTAGCGGCAGGGAACTATGGCTACACCTTC. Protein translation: CASSQVAAGNYGYTF.